This T cell receptor beta chain stems from a study of OX40 agonist ivuxolimab in advanced cancers. Study details: Dose-escalation patients had hepatocellular carcinoma, melanoma, renal cell or head and neck cancer.

Sampling times: baseline, cycle 4 day 1, cycle 7 day 1. Study-level points and caveats: The mean number of expanded clones was higher in CD8+ T cells than in CD4+.

This clone was observed a single time. What it binds is not known. Method: immunoSEQ multiplex PCR; TCRdb's copy keeps in-frame clones and lacks some. This sample yields 75,000 to 100,000 clones, of which 90% are seen a single time; roughly 0.72% belongs to the top ten. The CDR3 totals 18 residues. Germline V lookup: CDR1 SEHNR, CDR2 FQNEAQ (reference sequence). V gave up 4 bases and J gave up 5 bases; unmatched junction bases: 16. The sample in question was CD4+ or CD8+ T cells sorted from blood, obtained in a trial of the OX40 agonist ivuxolimab. The chain employs TRBV7-9 and TRBJ2-2; TRBD2 matches at 7 bases. The receptor's source is an adult with an advanced solid tumor such as melanoma, head and neck, liver or kidney cancer. This CDR3 reads CASSSGPSGPLDTGELFF. For the CDR3, the DNA is TGTGCCAGCAGCTCAGGCCCTAGCGGTCCTCTGGATACCGGGGAGCTGTTTTTT.